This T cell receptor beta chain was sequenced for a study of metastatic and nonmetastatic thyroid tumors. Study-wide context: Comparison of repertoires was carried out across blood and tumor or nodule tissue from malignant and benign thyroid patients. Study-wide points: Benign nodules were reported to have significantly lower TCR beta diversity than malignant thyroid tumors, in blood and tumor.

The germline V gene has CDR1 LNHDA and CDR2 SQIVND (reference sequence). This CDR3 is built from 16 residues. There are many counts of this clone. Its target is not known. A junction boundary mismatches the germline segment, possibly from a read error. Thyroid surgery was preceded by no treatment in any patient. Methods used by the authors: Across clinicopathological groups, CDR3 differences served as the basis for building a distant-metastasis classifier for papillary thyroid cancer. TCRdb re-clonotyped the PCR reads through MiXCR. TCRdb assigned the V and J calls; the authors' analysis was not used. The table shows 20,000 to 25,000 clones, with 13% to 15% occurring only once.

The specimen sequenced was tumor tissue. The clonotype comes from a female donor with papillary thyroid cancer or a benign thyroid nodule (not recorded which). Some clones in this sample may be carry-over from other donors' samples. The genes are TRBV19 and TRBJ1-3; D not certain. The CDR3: CASSRRGGNSGNTVYF. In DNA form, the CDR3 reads TGTGCCAGTAGTAGACGCGGCGGGAACTCTGGAAACACCGTATATTTT.